This is a list of T cell receptor beta chains from one sample in a study of blood T cell repertoires in COVID-19. The method was immunoSEQ multiplex PCR; TCRdb's version includes in-frame clones alone and lacks a portion of them. The data contain 200,000 to 300,000 clones, approximately 80% of them seen just once; the ten biggest clones take up under 2.5%. What was sequenced was peripheral blood. These receptors were taken from a man aged 35 to 55 who had recovered from COVID-19. Each CDR3 is given without its conserved first and last residue.

j_call | v_call | cdr3_aa
TRBJ2-1 | TRBV5-5 | ASSSLAATNRNEQF
TRBJ1-1 | TRBV18 | ASSPGTGGLNTEAF
TRBJ2-7 | TRBV5-1 | ASSWGQSYEQY
TRBJ2-1 | TRBV5-4 | ASSPGTSGRAIHEQF
TRBJ2-6 | TRBV18 | ASSSGQGRSGANVLT
TRBJ2-7 | TRBV2 | ASSDQGQSYEQY
TRBJ2-3 | TRBV14 | ASSSRGSTDTQY
TRBJ2-7 | TRBV6-4 | ASSEYPTGTEQY
TRBJ2-7 | TRBV2 | ASSEGTAQYEQY
TRBJ2-3 | TRBV24-1 | ATRSSGDLGDTQY
TRBJ2-1 | TRBV5-4 | ASSQSTSLRAQF
TRBJ1-1 | TRBV5-1 | ASSPEAAVATEAF
TRBJ1-1 | TRBV10-3 | AITGIPDTEAF
TRBJ2-2 | TRBV3-1/TRBV3-2 | ASSHLAENTGELF
TRBJ1-2 | TRBV27 | ASSYLGQEGYGYT
TRBJ2-7 | TRBV9 | ASSPGLGSYEQY
TRBJ1-2 | TRBV7-9 | ASSLEGARYYGYT
TRBJ1-5 | TRBV6-2/TRBV6-3 | ASSSAQGYQPQH
TRBJ2-1 | TRBV2 | ASSENRGDYNEQF
TRBJ2-7 | TRBV2 | ASSEVWAGGSYEQY
TRBJ2-1 | TRBV7-2 | ASSLASGGDGQF
TRBJ1-2 | TRBV9 | ASSVGPWPGTERGYT
TRBJ2-1 | TRBV6-4 | ASSSSGLPRDEQF
TRBJ1-1 | TRBV25-1 | ASSPTDTEAF
TRBJ2-5 | TRBV6-5 | ASRGTGGETQY
TRBJ2-7 | TRBV10-1 | ASSPGGDGLKQY
TRBJ2-2 | TRBV10-3 | AISQDRDTGELF
TRBJ1-2 | TRBV29-1 | SGQVSNYGYT
TRBJ2-2 | TRBV11-2 | ASRGLAGGNTGELF
TRBJ1-4 | TRBV4-3 | ASSQDWGREKLF
TRBJ2-1 | TRBV6-5 | ASRLLAGGPGEQF
TRBJ2-6 | TRBV5-8 | ASSSGHSGANVLT
TRBJ1-2 | TRBV10-3 | AISEDRGINYGYT
TRBJ2-1 | TRBV7-2 | ASSTLGGPWNEQF
TRBJ1-2 | TRBV27 | ASMGGVGGYGYT
TRBJ1-2 | TRBV6-4 | ASSSSLGEDGYT
TRBJ2-1 | TRBV11-2 | ASSFGRGHNEQF
TRBJ2-3 | TRBV7-2 | ASSWSGPDTQY
TRBJ1-6 | TRBV11-2 | ASSLAGQGGSPLH
TRBJ2-1 | TRBV12-3/TRBV12-4 | ASSFDGYNEQF
TRBJ1-6 | TRBV11-3 | ASSSASTDSPLH
TRBJ2-3 | TRBV19 | ASSIRPPDTQY
TRBJ2-3 | TRBV27 | ASSLAGGLNTQY
TRBJ2-7 | TRBV11-2 | ASSLRQDEQY
TRBJ1-5 | TRBV25-1 | ASSEFRGQPQH
TRBJ1-2 | TRBV6-5 | ASLPGPGSYT
TRBJ2-2 | TRBV10-1 | ASSEQREGNTGELF
TRBJ1-5 | TRBV19 | ASSIIPGGNQPQH
TRBJ1-1 | TRBV12-3/TRBV12-4 | ASRKQVDTEAF